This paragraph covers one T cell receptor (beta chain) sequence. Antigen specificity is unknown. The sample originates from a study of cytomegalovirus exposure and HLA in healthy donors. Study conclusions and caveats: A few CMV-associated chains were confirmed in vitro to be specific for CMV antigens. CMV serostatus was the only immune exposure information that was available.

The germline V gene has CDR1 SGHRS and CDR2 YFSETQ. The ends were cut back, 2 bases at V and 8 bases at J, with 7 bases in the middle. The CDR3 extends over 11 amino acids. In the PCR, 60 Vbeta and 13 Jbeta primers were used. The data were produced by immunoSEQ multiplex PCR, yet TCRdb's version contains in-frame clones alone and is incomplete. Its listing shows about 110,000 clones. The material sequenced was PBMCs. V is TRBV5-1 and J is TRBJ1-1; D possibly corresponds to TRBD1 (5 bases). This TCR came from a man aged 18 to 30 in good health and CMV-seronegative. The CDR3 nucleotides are TGCGCCAGCAGCTTAGGGGCAGAAGCTTTCTTT. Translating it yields CASSLGAEAFF.